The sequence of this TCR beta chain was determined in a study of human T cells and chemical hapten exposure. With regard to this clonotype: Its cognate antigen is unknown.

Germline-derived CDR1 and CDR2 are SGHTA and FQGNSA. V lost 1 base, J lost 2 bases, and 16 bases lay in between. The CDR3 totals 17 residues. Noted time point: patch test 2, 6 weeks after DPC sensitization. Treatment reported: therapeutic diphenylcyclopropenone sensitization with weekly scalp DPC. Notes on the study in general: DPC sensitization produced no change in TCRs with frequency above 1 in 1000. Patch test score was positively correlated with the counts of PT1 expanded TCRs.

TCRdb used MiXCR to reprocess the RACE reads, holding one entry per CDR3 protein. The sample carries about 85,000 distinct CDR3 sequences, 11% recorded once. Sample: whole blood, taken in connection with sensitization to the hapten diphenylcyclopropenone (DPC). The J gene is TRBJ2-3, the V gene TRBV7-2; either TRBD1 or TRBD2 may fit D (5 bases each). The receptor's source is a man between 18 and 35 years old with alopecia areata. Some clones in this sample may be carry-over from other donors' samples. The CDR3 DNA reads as TGTGCCAGCAGCTTAGTGTCGGGGACCAGGCTCACAGATACGCAGTATTTT. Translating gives CASSLVSGTRLTDTQYF.